Below are 6 T cell receptor beta chains sequenced from a single sample in a study of blood T cell repertoires in COVID-19. Here immunoSEQ multiplex PCR was the method, and the copy in TCRdb shows in-frame clones only, minus some. The sample carries roughly 200,000 clones, approximately 91% recorded once. The sample comprised peripheral blood. These receptors all come from a man in his fifties with COVID-19, enrolled during active disease.

Written as DNA, the CDR3 is TGTGCCAGTAGTATAGTGAGCGGAACAAAACCAGATACGCAGTATTTT. Translating gives CASSIVSGTKPDTQYF. This chain joins TRBV19 and TRBJ2-3; perhaps TRBD2 as D (5 bases). Germline loops: CDR1 LNHDA, CDR2 SQIVND (reference sequence). The V end was cut by 1 base, the J end by 4 bases, with 15 bases between. The CDR3 runs 16 residues.

The chain combines TRBV30 with TRBJ1-1; the D gene is possibly TRBD1 (6 bases). The CDR3 is 16 residues long. Germline lookup yields CDR1 GTSNPN and CDR2 SVGIG (reference sequence). Trimming stripped 4 bases from V and 1 base from J, with 19 bases between. Here the CDR3 DNA reads TGTGCCTGGAACAAGAGGGTAGGGACAAAGAACACTGAAGCTTTCTTT. Translating it yields CAWNKRVGTKNTEAFF.

The J gene is TRBJ2-1, the V gene TRBV6-5; 16 nucleotides line up with TRBD2. CDR1 and CDR2 (germline): MNHEY, SVGAGI. The CDR3 contains 14 residues. V shed 5 bases and J 15 bases; nucleotides not matched to a gene: 7. This CDR3 is CASSPGTSGRAGFF. The DNA for the CDR3 is TGTGCCAGCAGTCCCGGGACTAGCGGGAGGGCCGGGTTCTTC.

This clone was seen only a few times. The chain joins TRBV19 to TRBJ2-1; possible D gene TRBD2, 5 bases. Germline V CDR1 and CDR2: LNHDA, SQIVND (reference sequence). The V end was cut by 7 bases, the J end by 0 bases, with 10 bases between. The CDR3 length is 14 residues. In DNA form, the CDR3 reads TGTGCCAGTACCCAAGGGAGCTCCTACAATGAGCAGTTCTTC. This translates into CASTQGSSYNEQFF.

The rearrangement joins TRBV7-4 to TRBJ2-7; 8 bases are shared with TRBD2. V gave up 1 base and J gave up 3 bases; unmatched junction bases: 8. The CDR3 is made up of 16 amino acids. Germline CDR1 and CDR2: SGHVT and SQSDAQ. This CDR3 is CASSLERERGVYEQYF. DNA of the CDR3: TGTGCCAGCAGCTTAGAGCGGGAGAGGGGGGTCTACGAGCAGTACTTC.

The chain carries TRBV19 and TRBJ2-1; TRBD2 matches 9 bases. V trimming: 5 bases; J trimming: 7 bases; junction bases outside the gene matches: 9. Germline V gene lookup returns CDR1 LNHDA and CDR2 SQIVND (reference sequence). CDR3 length: 15 residues. CDR3 amino acids: CASSPLAGVNNEQFF. In DNA form, the CDR3 reads TGTGCCAGTAGTCCCTTAGCGGGAGTAAATAATGAGCAGTTCTTC.